The present entry profiles one T cell receptor (beta chain) with its context. It has no known antigen specificity. No per-base quality is available; no much larger clone lies one base away. TCRbeta CDR3 regions were amplified from genomic DNA using the immunoSEQ Assay, a bias-controlled multiplex PCR. The paper's processing steps were these. The number of nucleated cells in each sample was estimated by amplification of reference gene primers within the assay. To quantify the absolute abundance of each unique TCRbeta CDR3 rearrangement, sequence reads were collapsed and filtered. For each sample, productive Simpson clonality was calculated by taking the square root of Simpson's diversity index across productive rearrangements. The immuneACCESS repertoire file appears here via TCRdb, limited to in-frame rearrangements. These files lack a portion of the clones; in checked studies, under half of the deficit traces to unresolved V genes, and the cause of the others is not known. The D gene and trimming were derived from the DNA, and the V and J assignments and clone size from that table. The sample profile shows tens of thousands of clones; about four fifths of them were found once. The ten biggest clones cover around 4.8% of the sample.

The data belong to a study of blood T cell repertoires in COVID-19 (dated by TCRdb to the early 2020s). About the study as a whole: Samples from collaborators originated in the United States, Italy and Spain and spanned both the acute and convalescent phases of COVID-19. The prospective study material was composed of cDNA or gDNA derived from T cells, B-cell-depleted T cells, or PBMCs. Deeply sampled blood TCRbeta repertoires from subjects exposed to, actively infected with, or recovered from COVID-19 were included in the dataset. A freely available public database, intended as a resource for researchers studying the immune response to SARS-CoV-2, is where the repertoires were released. The samples were drawn from two sources: the first 160 participants of the ongoing ImmuneRACE study, and about 1,300 subjects contributed by 6 global collaborators. Sample metadata almost always included a de-identified subject ID, COVID-19 status, age in years and sex. Where HLA class I and class II types were available, the types were taken from metadata supplied by the sample provider, not from assay-based typing.

The paper as a whole reports these results and caveats: Clinical and demographic metadata were provided uncurated, with the amount varying by source and participant.

One collaborating source in Seattle enrolled patients during active infection and followed them longitudinally through the course of disease. Each collaborating institution followed its own protocols to collect whole blood in K2EDTA tubes. For TCRbeta analysis, collaborators shipped samples in one of three forms: frozen whole blood, isolated PBMCs, or DNA extracted from either of those sample types. The TCR originated in a man aged 80 or over with COVID-19, enrolled during active disease. The sequenced sample was peripheral blood.

The CDR3 protein is CSVATGWEQYF. The DNA sequence reads TGCAGCGTCGCGACAGGTTGGGAGCAGTACTTC. Rearrangement joined TRBV29-1 to TRBJ2-7; TRBD1 is possibly the D segment (6 matching bases). The CDR3 holds 11 amino acids from the cysteine to the phenylalanine. Here the CDR3 DNA is all that survives: 33 bases in frame from base 1. V loses 6 bases, J loses 7 bases, and the germline ends lie 13 bases apart. Taken from the germline V gene, the CDR1 and CDR2 loops are SQVTM and ANQGSEA.